These 13 T cell receptor beta chains came from one sample sequenced in a study of CD8 T cells in ankylosing spondylitis. Each CDR3 protein is one row after TCRdb ran MiXCR on the 5' RACE reads. The table lists about 250,000 distinct CDR3 sequences, 8% to 11% of them singletons. The sample comprised blood, either unsorted or a sorted T cell fraction (not recorded which). All receptors come from a male donor with ankylosing spondylitis or in good health (not recorded which).

The chain has TRBV6-4 and TRBJ2-5; weak D call: TRBD2 (5 bases). The V end lost 6 bases, the J end lost 5 bases, and 13 bases lay between the germline ends. This CDR3 region has 13 residues. Germline V gene sequence: CDR1 MRHNA, CDR2 SNTAGT. The CDR3 DNA reads TGTGCCAGCAGGGTAGCGTTTAAGGAGACCCAGTACTTC. Translated, it gives CASRVAFKETQYF.

This clonotype was detected many times. Here the CDR3 DNA reads TGTGCCAGCAGTTACGGACAGGGCCCCTACGAGCAGTACTTC. Protein sequence: CASSYGQGPYEQYF. The chain recombines TRBV6-2 or TRBV6-3 with TRBJ2-7, with TRBD1 matching over 8 bases. This CDR3 has 14 residues. J gave up 2 bases and V 2 bases, and 2 bases lay outside the gene matches. Germline assignment: CDR1 MNHEY and CDR2 SVGEGT.

This clonotype appeared many times. The chain carries TRBV6-1 and TRBJ1-1; the D gene is possibly TRBD1 (6 bases). The CDR3 contains 13 residues. Germline V gives CDR1 MNHNS, CDR2 SASEGT. V dropped 6 bases and J dropped 3 bases, with 11 bases sitting between them. CDR3 loop: CASRGRGDTEAFF. Written as DNA, the CDR3 is TGTGCCAGCAGGGGCAGGGGTGACACTGAAGCTTTCTTT.

This clonotype was picked up many times. The genes are TRBV5-6 and TRBJ2-3, with D possibly matching TRBD2 (6 bases). Looked up from germline, CDR1 is SGHDT and CDR2 is YYEEEE. This CDR3 has 14 amino acids. With 4 bases removed from V and 0 bases from J, the gap between germline ends came to 9 bases. The CDR3 spells CASSTGTSTDTQYF. In DNA, the CDR3 is TGTGCCAGCAGCACCGGGACTAGCACAGATACGCAGTATTTT.

This clonotype was detected many times. This chain uses TRBV30 with TRBJ2-4, with a tentative D call TRBD1 (6 bases). Looked up from germline, CDR1 is GTSNPN and CDR2 is SVGIG (reference sequence). The CDR3 totals 15 residues. Trimming left V 0 bases short and J 1 base short, with 10 bases between. CDR3 in DNA: TGTGCCTGGAGTGTAATTGGACAGGCCAAAAACATTCAGTACTTC. Its translation: CAWSVIGQAKNIQYF.

Ten or more counts support this clonotype. The CDR3 loop reads CASSFAGGTNTGELFF. The DNA for the CDR3 is TGTGCCAGCAGTTTCGCTGGCGGAACGAACACCGGGGAGCTGTTTTTT. The rearrangement links TRBV6-5 to TRBJ2-2, with D unresolved. There are 16 residues in the CDR3. The V end lost 4 bases, the J end lost 0 bases, and 12 bases lay between the germline ends. CDR1 MNHEY and CDR2 SVGAGI come from the germline V gene.

This clonotype was counted at least ten times. The chain has TRBV24-1 and TRBJ2-3; D call uncertain. The V end was cut by 4 bases, the J end by 4 bases, with 8 bases between. Germline lookup yields CDR1 KGHDR and CDR2 SFDVKD. The CDR3 consists of 13 residues. CDR3 region: CATSDWTADTQYF. CDR3 in DNA: TGTGCCACCAGTGACTGGACCGCAGATACGCAGTATTTT.

This rearrangement joins TRBV21-1 to TRBJ1-1; TRBD1 is the table's D call and was not checked against the DNA. TRBV21-1 is a pseudogene locus. The CDR3 runs to 17 residues. The CDR3: CASSKGTFTRGNTEAFF. The CDR3 DNA follows: TGTGCCAGCAGCAAGGGGACATTTACTCGGGGGAACACTGAAGCTTTCTTT.

The table lists this clonotype with a few counts. The chain is built from TRBV6-1 and TRBJ2-7; TRBD1 agrees at 9 bases. The CDR3 loop spans 17 amino acids. Trimming removed 7 bases from V and 0 bases from J; junction bases left unmatched: 13. Per the germline V gene, CDR1 is MNHNS and CDR2 is SASEGT. CDR3 sequence reads: CASNVGSLGQGSYEQYF. CDR3 DNA: TGTGCCAGCAACGTGGGTTCGCTGGGACAGGGCTCCTACGAGCAGTACTTC.

A remark on this clonotype: A much larger clone lies one base from this, so it may be a read error. The genes are TRBV20-1 and TRBJ2-5; D could derive from TRBD1 or TRBD2 (5 bases each). The CDR3 sequence is 11 residues long. Germline V gene data show CDR1 as DFQATT and CDR2 as SNEGSKA (reference sequence). CDR3 coding DNA: TGCGGTTGGGACGGTCAAGAGACCCAGTACTTC. This sequence encodes CGWDGQETQYF.

Many counts were recorded for this clonotype. This chain joins TRBV12-3 or TRBV12-4 and TRBJ2-5; perhaps TRBD1 as D (6 bases). This CDR3 contains 14 residues. Trimming stripped 5 bases from V and 5 bases from J, with 15 bases between. CDR3 nucleotides: TGTGCCAGCAGTCCCCACAGGGAAGGGGAGACCCAGTACTTC. Translated, it gives CASSPHREGETQYF.

The chain couples TRBV7-2 to TRBJ2-4; TRBD2 might be the D (6 bases). Per the germline V gene, CDR1 is SGHTA and CDR2 is FQGNSA. V lost 6 bases, J lost 6 bases, and 18 bases lay in between. The CDR3 is made up of 15 amino acids. This CDR3 reads CASSPSGRTRNIQYF. The CDR3 bases are TGTGCCAGCAGTCCGTCCGGGAGAACGAGAAACATTCAGTACTTC.

This clonotype was seen at least ten times. The rearrangement uses TRBV4-1 and TRBJ1-1; D gene ambiguous. This CDR3 has 16 residues. CDR1 is MGHRA, CDR2 YSYEKL, per germline. The V gene lost 0 bases and the J gene lost 7 bases, with 18 bases spanning the gap. The CDR3 protein is CASSQEKLGRWIEAFF. The CDR3 coding sequence is TGCGCCAGCAGCCAAGAGAAATTGGGGAGATGGATTGAAGCTTTCTTT.